The text below deals with one T cell receptor beta chain. The antigen it recognizes is unknown. Base qualities are missing; no much larger clone stands one base away. The data were taken from a study of T cell responses to AZD1222 COVID-19 vaccine (dated by TCRdb to the early 2020s). Some background on the complete study: TCR sequencing covered 230 to 250 trial participants: nearly 210 given two doses of AZD1222 and about 26 given two doses of MenACWY control vaccine. Trial participants were enrolled by age into subgroups of 18-55, 56-69 and 70-plus years, and around 150, 29 and 61 TCR-sequenced participants, respectively, were included in these subgroups.

There are 16 amino acids in the CDR3, from cysteine to phenylalanine inclusive. Only the CDR3 part of the read is kept: 48 bases, read in frame from the first base. The CDR1 and CDR2 encoded by the germline V gene are SGDLS and YYNGEE. At the junction V is shortened by 4 bases and J by 5 bases; bases outside the gene matches: 5. The CDR3 regions of human TCRbeta chains were subjected to immunosequencing. On the study's bioinformatics: Repertoire TCRs were checked for matches against a reference library of SARS-CoV-2-specific TCRs that had been generated using the MIRA antigen-specificity platform. Breadth was defined as the fraction of unique TCRs that were SARS-CoV-2-associated. Depth was defined as the fraction of total T cells that were SARS-CoV-2-associated. Using the MIRA data, every spike-specific TCR was mapped to the spike region that the TCR reacted to and assigned to either a CD4 or a CD8 class. Log10-transformed breadth and depth values were compared by one-way ANOVA with Sidak's multiple comparisons tests. TCRdb obtained this table from immuneACCESS and retained in-frame rearrangements with V and J assigned. These tables miss some clones; where compared with another copy, unresolved V genes account for less than half of the shortfall, and the remainder is unexplained. V and J calls and clone size are given by that table; D and trimming were obtained from the DNA. For this sample the table gives 150,000 to 200,000 clones, of which 90% to 95% were detected only once. Of the sample, under 6% is held by the ten largest clones.

The sample's time point, from its label and the paper: about 28 days (+/-7) after the second vaccine dose. Because spike-specific TCR depth and breadth did not differ between the two schedules, AZD1222 recipients who got a second dose at roughly 4 weeks were pooled with those who got a second dose at roughly 12 weeks. The vaccinee samples were drawn from two UK trials, COV001 and COV002, one of which was a single-blind randomized controlled phase 2/3 trial testing AZD1222 (ChAdOx1 nCoV-19) in healthy adults. For TCRbeta chain sequencing, PBMC samples from trial participants were taken at day 0 and at day 28 after the second dose. On the study overall, not on this receptor specifically: Conclusions about previously exposed vaccinees are limited, since just 6 or 7 AZD1222 recipients were seropositive for SARS-CoV-2 at baseline. Most participants were white British and females outnumbered males, and the authors suggested that clonal diversity may have been underestimated. A significant rise in spike-specific TCR breadth and depth was observed after two AZD1222 doses relative to day 0 and relative to MenACWY recipients. Vaccine-associated CD4 TCRs spanned the whole spike protein, with dominant responses in regions 160-218 and 743-854. No day 14 peak-response samples were available, so repertoires were characterized only after the peak T cell response. Reportedly, almost half of the unique spike-specific TCRs recognized epitopes lying outside the regions that are mutated in the B.1.351 and B.1.1.7 variants. The 56-69-year group was small, and its depth increase did not reach significance, likely because of low power.

The sequence links TRBV9 to TRBJ2-1, and 14 bases in between align with TRBD2. The input for sequencing was peripheral blood, taken 28 days after the second AZD1222 dose. This clonotype was sampled from an adult who received the AZD1222 COVID-19 vaccine. The DNA sequence is given as TGTGCCAGCAGCCTCCGACTAGCGGGAGGGGACAATGAGCAGTTCTTC. This encodes CASSLRLAGGDNEQFF.